A single sample gave rise to the 9 T cell receptor beta chains below, sequenced in a study of blood T cell repertoires in COVID-19 (dated by TCRdb to about 2020). Receptors were amplified or captured by the immunoSEQ multiplex PCR assay. The table comes from immuneACCESS by way of TCRdb, which keeps in-frame sequences with V and J called. Part of the clones is missing from these tables; in studies checked, under half for an unresolved V gene and the rest for unknown reasons. The sample records under 350,000 clones, around nine tenths of which are singletons. The ten largest clones take up less than 2% of the sample. Material: peripheral blood. The receptors were sampled from a woman between 25 and 40 years old with COVID-19, enrolled during active disease.

The chain links TRBV27 to TRBJ2-1; perhaps TRBD2 as D (5 bases). The V gene's germline CDR1 is MNHEY and CDR2 SMNVEV (reference sequence). The CDR3 sequence is 16 residues long. The V end was cut by 5 bases, the J end by 4 bases, with 18 bases between. The DNA of the CDR3 is TGTGCCAGCAGTCCCTCTAGGGTAAGGAGGTACAATGAGCAGTTCTTC. Translated: CASSPSRVRRYNEQFF.

The gene calls are TRBV7-9 and TRBJ1-1; no firm D call. Trimming shortened V by 3 bases and J by 2 bases, and 10 bases separated the two germline ends. CDR3 length: 14 amino acids. Germline V gene data show CDR1 as SEHNR and CDR2 as FQNEAQ (reference sequence). In nucleotides, the CDR3 is TGTGCCAGCAGCTTGGGCTTAAGCAACACTGAAGCTTTCTTT. It is translated as CASSLGLSNTEAFF.

This chain connects TRBV29-1 to TRBJ1-1, with a possible D match to TRBD1 (5 bases). The length of the CDR3 is 12 residues. Trimming removed 7 bases at V and 6 bases at J, with 15 bases between. Germline V gives CDR1 SQVTM, CDR2 ANQGSEA. The CDR3 reads CSALGGSPEAFF. The CDR3 nucleotides are TGCAGCGCCTTGGGGGGTAGCCCTGAAGCTTTCTTT.

The genes are TRBV2 and TRBJ1-1; D is possibly TRBD1 (5 bases). Trimming stripped 2 bases from V and 0 bases from J, with 13 bases between. Germline V CDR1 and CDR2: SNHLY, FYNNEI. This CDR3 has 16 residues. The CDR3 spells CASSESQGSLNTEAFF. CDR3 in DNA: TGTGCCAGCAGTGAATCGCAGGGCTCTTTGAACACTGAAGCTTTCTTT.

For the CDR3, the DNA is TGTGCCAGCAGCTTAGCCTGGGACAGCGGCCCCTATGGCTACACCTTC. The encoded protein is CASSLAWDSGPYGYTF. This chain links TRBV7-2 with TRBJ1-2; 7 bases align to TRBD1. The CDR3 extends over 16 amino acids. Germline lookup yields CDR1 SGHTA and CDR2 FQGNSA. The V gene end was trimmed by 0 bases and the J gene end by 4 bases; junction bases not matched to a gene: 8.

The gene calls are TRBV19 and TRBJ1-3; D remains ambiguous. Germline assignment: CDR1 LNHDA and CDR2 SQIVND (reference sequence). This CDR3 is 13 amino acids long. V was cut by 1 base and J by 3 bases, with 4 bases left in between. DNA of the CDR3: TGTGCCAGTAGTATAGCGGTTGGAAACACCATATATTTT. It codes for CASSIAVGNTIYF.

The gene calls are TRBV5-6 and TRBJ2-3; no firm D call. Germline CDR1 SGHDT, CDR2 YYEEEE. The ends were cut back, 0 bases at V and 6 bases at J, with 2 bases in the middle. This CDR3 spans 11 amino acids. The CDR3: CASSLADTQYF. The CDR3 coding sequence is TGTGCCAGCAGCTTGGCGGATACGCAGTATTTT.

The V call is TRBV27, the J call TRBJ1-4, with D unclear. The CDR3 contains 15 residues. The V end lost 3 bases, the J end lost 0 bases, and 8 bases lay between the germline ends. Germline CDR1 and CDR2: MNHEY and SMNVEV (reference sequence). The DNA of the CDR3 is TGTGCCAGCAGTTTTGCCGTAGCAACTAATGAAAAACTGTTTTTT. Amino acids: CASSFAVATNEKLFF. Filled out from reference TRBV27 and TRBJ1-4, the complete variable domain reads EAQVTQNPRYLITVTGKKLTVTCSQNMNHEYMSWYRQDPGLGLRQIYYSMNVEVTDKGDVPEGYKVSRKEKRNFPLILESPSPNQTSLYFCASSFAVATNEKLFFGSGTQLSVL.

The J gene is TRBJ2-7, the V gene TRBV5-6, with TRBD1 as a possible D gene (6 bases). This CDR3 is 13 amino acids long. V was clipped by 4 bases and J by 6 bases, with 14 bases between them. Germline V gene sequence: CDR1 SGHDT, CDR2 YYEEEE. The CDR3 DNA sequence: TGTGCCAGCAGCCCCGTGAGGGGGAGCGAGCAGTACGTC. This translates into CASSPVRGSEQYV.